This TCR beta chain was identified during a study of cytomegalovirus exposure and HLA in healthy donors. At the level of the study: HLA-typed donors were the source of about 90 million unique TCRs held in an early data release.

Use of 60 Vbeta and 13 Jbeta primers characterized the PCR. Repertoires were generated with immunoSEQ multiplex PCR, while TCRdb's copy carries only in-frame clones and drops some. The sample has around 200,000 clones, 75% to 85% seen once. Findings of the study overall: According to the study, around 160 TCR beta chains were cytomegalovirus-associated. The authors later found TCR association rates varying by HLA locus, with DRB1 most and HLA-C fewest.

A remark on this clone: Antigen specificity is unknown.

Material for sequencing was PBMCs. The source of this sequence is a girl aged 2-15 years in good health and CMV-seropositive.

The CDR3 nucleotides read TGTGCCAGCAGTGACTCAGTCCGTAGCAATGAGCAGTTCTTC. Residues: CASSDSVRSNEQFF. The chain combines TRBV6-4 with TRBJ2-1; no clear D gene. V lost 0 bases and J 6 bases, leaving 9 bases between the germline ends. The CDR3 is 14 residues long. Germline V gene lookup returns CDR1 MRHNA and CDR2 SNTAGT.